Each of the 8 T cell receptor beta chains below was sequenced from the same sample in a study of OX40 agonist ivuxolimab in advanced cancers. Profiling relied on immunoSEQ multiplex PCR, and the TCRdb table lists in-frame clones only, not all of them. The sample lists about 61,000 clones, about 90% seen once, with roughly 25% in the top ten. This specimen consisted of CD4+ or CD8+ T cells sorted from blood, obtained in a trial of the OX40 agonist ivuxolimab. These TCRs come from an adult with an advanced solid tumor such as melanoma, head and neck, liver or kidney cancer.

The CDR3 DNA is TGTGCCAGCAGCTTGTTTGGGGGCACAGATACGCAGTATTTT. Protein product: CASSLFGGTDTQYF. The chain employs TRBV5-5 and TRBJ2-3; D is unclear. The CDR3 covers 14 residues. V was pared by 1 base and J by 1 base, with 7 bases between. The germline CDR1 and CDR2 sequences are SGHKS and YYEKEE (reference sequence).

The chain couples TRBV7-8 to TRBJ1-5, with 8 bases matching TRBD1. Per germline, CDR1 SGHVS and CDR2 FQNEAQ. V dropped 1 base and J dropped 6; count of bases not matched to a gene: 5. This CDR3 comprises 15 residues. The CDR3 loop reads CASSLGQGKIQPQHF. In DNA form, the CDR3 reads TGTGCCAGCAGCTTAGGACAGGGGAAGATTCAGCCCCAGCATTTT. Supplemented by reference TRBV7-8 and TRBJ1-5, the full variable domain reads GAGVSQSPRYKVAKRGQDVALRCDPISGHVSLFWYQQALGQGPEFLTYFQNEAQLDKSGLPSDRFFAERPEGSVSTLKIQRTQQEDSAVYLCASSLGQGKIQPQHFGDGTRLSIL.

The chain uses TRBV30 and TRBJ1-4, with D possibly TRBD1 on 6 matching bases. Trimming took 2 bases from V and 8 from J, leaving 9 bases between them. Germline-derived CDR1 and CDR2 are GTSNPN and SVGIG (reference sequence). The CDR3 covers 12 residues. This CDR3 reads CAWSSTGEKLFF. CDR3 coding DNA: TGTGCCTGGAGTTCGACAGGAGAAAAACTGTTTTTT.

V and J are TRBV4-1 and TRBJ1-2; 9 nucleotides agree with TRBD1. V was pared by 3 bases and J by 3 bases, with 2 bases of the junction left unmatched. The CDR3 sequence is 14 residues long. Germline CDR1 MGHRA, CDR2 YSYEKL. CDR3 protein: CASSQGDRDYGYTF. The CDR3 DNA is TGCGCCAGCAGCCAGGGGGACAGGGACTATGGCTACACCTTC.

Only a few counts were recorded for this clone. The V call is TRBV29-1, the J call TRBJ1-1; D unclear. The V gene's germline CDR1 is SQVTM and CDR2 ANQGSEA. With 4 bases removed from V and 3 bases from J, the gap between germline ends came to 6 bases. The CDR3 totals 11 residues. CDR3 DNA: TGCAGCGTTGTCAAGGACACTGAAGCTTTCTTT. It is translated as CSVVKDTEAFF.

The V and J genes are TRBV29-1 and TRBJ2-3; D remains unclear. Germline lookup yields CDR1 SQVTM and CDR2 ANQGSEA. The CDR3 length is 10 residues. Trimming shortened V by 5 bases and J by 7 bases, and 7 bases separated the two germline ends. As DNA, the CDR3 is TGCAGCGTTTCTCCAAATACGCAGTATTTT. The encoded protein is CSVSPNTQYF.

On this clone: An end of the junction does not agree with germline; a read error may underlie this. The chain carries TRBV30 and TRBJ1-2; 8 nucleotides agree with TRBD1. This CDR3 is 12 amino acids long. CDR1 and CDR2 (germline): GTSNPN, SVGIG (reference sequence). In DNA form, the CDR3 reads TGTGCCTGGACGAATGACAGGGGATCCCCTCTCTTC. This sequence encodes CAWTNDRGSPLF.

Written as DNA, the CDR3 is TGTGCCACCAGCACTGGACTAGAGTACAATGAGCAGTTCTTC. This sequence encodes CATSTGLEYNEQFF. V usage is TRBV15 and J usage is TRBJ2-1; 7 bases match TRBD2. Germline assignment: CDR1 LNHNV and CDR2 YYDKDF (reference sequence). Losses at the gene ends were 4 bases for V and 4 bases for J; bases not matched to a gene: 4. The CDR3 contains 14 residues.